The 20 T cell receptor beta chains below come from one sample, sequenced in a study of monozygotic twins with inflammatory bowel disease (dated by TCRdb to the late 2010s). Library generation was performed with 5' RACE. The reads were generated on an Illumina HiSeq 2500. Each entry corresponds to one CDR3 protein sequence from reads that TCRdb reprocessed, and DNA is not given. In this sample's table one finds some 200,000 distinct CDR3 sequences. Under 8.5% of the sample comes from the top ten. Sequences were obtained from blood. These receptors came from a human donor with ulcerative colitis or Crohn's disease, or a healthy co-twin of an affected twin (not recorded which).

V and J are TRBV13 and TRBJ2-3; the D call from TCRdb, TRBD1, cannot be confirmed without DNA. Looked up from germline, CDR1 is PRHDT and CDR2 is FYEKMQ (reference sequence). The CDR3 spans 16 residues. This CDR3 reads CASSPPLDRSAYTQYF.

The V gene is TRBV30, the J gene TRBJ2-7. CDR3 length: 14 amino acids. CDR1 GTSNPN and CDR2 SVGIG come from the germline V gene (reference sequence). This chain's CDR3 is CAWSQKTASYEQYF.

The V gene is TRBV10-3, the J gene TRBJ1-1; no DNA is available, so the TRBD1 call from TCRdb remains unchecked. Germline CDR1 and CDR2: ENHRY and SYGVKD. The CDR3 extends over 15 amino acids. The CDR3 is CAISGGQGIYTEAFF.

The chain recombines TRBV20-1 with TRBJ2-1; as DNA is missing, the TRBD1 call by TCRdb cannot be tested. Germline V CDR1 and CDR2: DFQATT, SNEGSKA (reference sequence). The CDR3 extends over 13 amino acids. The CDR3 sequence is CSAELPGYNEQFF.

This chain's CDR3 is CASSLTFGSSTDTQYF. The chain has TRBV11-2 and TRBJ2-3. This CDR3 is 16 amino acids long. The germline CDR1 and CDR2 sequences are SGHAT and FQNNGV.

This rearrangement joins TRBV13 to TRBJ2-7. CDR1 is PRHDT, CDR2 FYEKMQ, per germline (reference sequence). The CDR3 spans 15 residues. The CDR3 here is CASSLSLAGSYEQYF.

V usage is TRBV15 and J usage is TRBJ1-5; absent DNA, TCRdb's TRBD1 call cannot be checked. In germline, CDR1 is LNHNV, CDR2 YYDKDF (reference sequence). The CDR3 extends over 18 amino acids. The CDR3 region is CATSRDYGTGHSNQPQHF.

This sequence joins TRBV7-9 and TRBJ1-1. Germline-derived CDR1 and CDR2 are SEHNR and FQNEAQ (reference sequence). The CDR3 consists of 14 residues. This CDR3 is CASSFSRPDAEAFF.

This chain uses TRBV6-6 with TRBJ2-7; TCRdb indicates TRBD1, and absent DNA this call remains unverified. CDR1 and CDR2 from the germline V gene are MNHNY and SVGAGI (reference sequence). The length of the CDR3 is 14 residues. The CDR3 is CAGSGVAAPYEQYF.

The chain uses TRBV4-3 and TRBJ2-1. Per the germline V gene, CDR1 is LGHNA and CDR2 is YSLEER. This CDR3 region has 14 residues. This chain's CDR3 is CASSQDPLGYEQFF.

The genes are TRBV5-1 and TRBJ2-1. The CDR3 runs 16 residues. Germline lookup yields CDR1 SGHRS and CDR2 YFSETQ. The CDR3 protein is CASSPSSGGSYNEQFF.

The chain uses TRBV7-9 and TRBJ1-6; TCRdb indicates TRBD1, and absent DNA this call remains unverified. The CDR3 extends over 16 amino acids. Germline V CDR1 and CDR2: SEHNR, FQNEAQ (reference sequence). This CDR3 is CASSRQQGGNNSPLHF. Drawing the rest from reference TRBV7-9 and TRBJ1-6, the complete variable domain is DTGVSQNPRHKITKRGQNVTFRCDPISEHNRLYWYRQTLGQGPEFLTYFQNEAQLEKSRLLSDRFSAERPKGSFSTLEIQRTEQGDSAMYLCASSRQQGGNNSPLHFGNGTRLTVT.

The genes are TRBV11-2 and TRBJ2-5; TCRdb's D call, TRBD1, is unchecked because there is no DNA. This CDR3 has 13 amino acids. From germline, CDR1 is SGHAT and CDR2 FQNNGV. CDR3: CASRSGKQETQYF.

This chain links TRBV30 with TRBJ1-5; the D call of TRBD1 rests on TCRdb alone, since no DNA is present to check it. The CDR3 is made up of 16 amino acids. Per germline, CDR1 GTSNPN and CDR2 SVGIG (reference sequence). CDR3 in amino acids: CAWSERQGGSNQPQHF.

The V gene is TRBV7-9, the J gene TRBJ2-3; absent DNA, TCRdb's TRBD1 call cannot be checked. The CDR3 length is 15 residues. Germline loops: CDR1 SEHNR, CDR2 FQNEAQ (reference sequence). This CDR3 is CASSLVAGSTDTQYF.

The chain employs TRBV15 and TRBJ1-2; the D call of TRBD1 rests on TCRdb alone, since no DNA is present to check it. This CDR3 has 16 residues. Germline CDR1 LNHNV, CDR2 YYDKDF (reference sequence). This CDR3 reads CATSRDLMGTGYGYTF. Looking up the rest from reference TRBV15 and TRBJ1-2 gives the full variable domain: DAMVIQNPRYQVTQFGKPVTLSCSQTLNHNVMYWYQQKSSQAPKLLFHYYDKDFNNEADTPDNFQSRRPNTSFCFLDIRSPGLGDTAMYLCATSRDLMGTGYGYTFGSGTRLTVV.

The gene calls are TRBV20-1 and TRBJ2-4. This CDR3 has 15 residues. Germline V gene lookup returns CDR1 DFQATT and CDR2 SNEGSKA (reference sequence). The CDR3 is CSSRDAGLAKNIQYF.

The chain employs TRBV4-1 and TRBJ1-1. Germline CDR1 is MGHRA and CDR2 is YSYEKL. The CDR3 covers 14 residues. Here the CDR3 reads CASRRRDFNTEAFF.

The genes are TRBV7-9 and TRBJ2-3; TCRdb selects TRBD1, and the lack of DNA leaves this call unchecked. Germline lookup yields CDR1 SEHNR and CDR2 FQNEAQ (reference sequence). The CDR3 has 13 residues. CDR3 loop: CASSVTGMDTQYF.

The genes are TRBV5-1 and TRBJ2-1; the TCRdb D gene call, TRBD1, has no DNA to confirm it. The CDR3 sequence is 15 residues long. In germline, CDR1 is SGHRS, CDR2 YFSETQ. The CDR3 sequence: CASSLQPGQGYEQFF.